The T cell receptor beta chain described here comes from a study of blood T cell repertoires in COVID-19. Data came from immunoSEQ multiplex PCR; TCRdb stores just in-frame clones and leaves some out. The table has some 300,000 clones, around 92% seen once. Germline CDR1 reads MNHEY; CDR2 reads SMNVEV (reference sequence). Trimming pared 3 bases from V and 4 bases from J, leaving 15 bases between. The CDR3 covers 15 residues. The chain links TRBV27 to TRBJ1-2, with D possibly matching TRBD1 (6 bases). This sequence originates from a woman aged 25 to 45 who had recovered from COVID-19. Input material: PBMCs or T cells enriched from blood (not recorded which). The CDR3, as DNA: TGTGCCAGCAGTTTTGCGAGACAGGAGGCCTATGGCTACACCTTC. This encodes CASSFARQEAYGYTF.